A selection of T cell receptor beta chains follows, all from one sample in a study of B cell selection in AIRE deficiency. TCRdb's copy holds only in-frame clones and misses some; the assay was immunoSEQ multiplex PCR. The table has fewer than 30,000 clones, roughly 96% seen once. Sequencing was performed on CD4+CD127+ conventional T cells sorted from PBMCs. The receptors originated from a human donor in good health. CDR3s include the opening cysteine and the closing phenylalanine or tryptophan. Fields, in order: V gene, D gene, J gene, CDR3 length, clone size, CDR3 DNA, CDR3 protein. D genes are given only for firm matches. The listing skips clone size in some rows; elsewhere it reads once, few, many or a size class.

TRBV27,.,TRBJ1-2,15,once,TGTGCCAGCAGTTTTAACCGGAGGGTTGAAAGTGGCTACACCTTC,CASSFNRRVESGYTF
TRBV15,.,TRBJ2-1,17,.,TGTGCCACCAGCAGAGATTTAGCAGGAGGGGGGGACAATGAGCAGTTCTTC,CATSRDLAGGGDNEQFF
TRBV19,.,TRBJ2-7,14,.,TGTGCCAGTAGAAGTAGCGGTAGCTCCTACGAGCAGTACTTC,CASRSSGSSYEQYF
TRBV5-4,.,TRBJ2-3,13,.,TGTGCCAGCAGCTTGGGGAGCACAGATACGCAGTATTTT,CASSLGSTDTQYF
TRBV7-2,.,TRBJ2-3,15,.,TGTGCCAGCAGTTATAGCGGAACCAGCACAGATACGCAGTATTTT,CASSYSGTSTDTQYF
TRBV7-9,.,TRBJ1-2,13,once,TGTGCCAGCAGCCCCCGTGAGGGCCATGGCTACACCTTC,CASSPREGHGYTF
TRBV18,.,TRBJ2-7,14,.,TGTGCCAGCTCACCGACGGCAGGGGACTACGAGCAGTACTTC,CASSPTAGDYEQYF
TRBV21-1,.,TRBJ2-7,19,.,TGTGCCAGCAGCAAAAAGGGGCGGGACGCTAATTCCGGTACCTACGAGCAGTACTTC,CASSKKGRDANSGTYEQYF
TRBV15,.,TRBJ1-1,15,.,TGTGCCACCAGCTTACGACAGGAGGCGAACACTGAAGCTTTCTTT,CATSLRQEANTEAFF
TRBV5-8,.,TRBJ2-1,15,.,TGTGCCAGCAGCTCCCTTACGGCTTACCGAGAGGAGCAGTTCTTC,CASSSLTAYREEQFF
TRBV29-1,.,TRBJ2-5,12,.,TGCAGCATCCAGGGCCTCCAAGAGACCCAGTACTTC,CSIQGLQETQYF
TRBV5-1,.,TRBJ1-1,15,.,TGCGCCAGCAGCCGAAGCTGGTTCGAGCAGACTGAAGCTTTCTTT,CASSRSWFEQTEAFF
TRBV11-2,.,TRBJ2-5,12,.,TGTGCCAGTTTTGGAACGGCGGAAGAGCAGTACTTC,CASFGTAEEQYF
TRBV4-2,.,TRBJ2-3,13,.,TGTGCCAGCAGCCCCGGGAATGGAGAGGGGCAGTATTTT,CASSPGNGEGQYF
TRBV6-5,.,TRBJ1-1,14,.,TGTGCCAGCAGTGAATGGAAGGGTAACACTGAAGCTTTCTTT,CASSEWKGNTEAFF
TRBV27,.,TRBJ2-3,12,.,TGTGCCAGCAGTTCCACCACAGATACGCAGTATTTT,CASSSTTDTQYF
TRBV2,.,TRBJ2-6,14,once,TGTGCCAGCCTAAGGCCCGCAGGGGCCAACGTCCTGACTTTC,CASLRPAGANVLTF